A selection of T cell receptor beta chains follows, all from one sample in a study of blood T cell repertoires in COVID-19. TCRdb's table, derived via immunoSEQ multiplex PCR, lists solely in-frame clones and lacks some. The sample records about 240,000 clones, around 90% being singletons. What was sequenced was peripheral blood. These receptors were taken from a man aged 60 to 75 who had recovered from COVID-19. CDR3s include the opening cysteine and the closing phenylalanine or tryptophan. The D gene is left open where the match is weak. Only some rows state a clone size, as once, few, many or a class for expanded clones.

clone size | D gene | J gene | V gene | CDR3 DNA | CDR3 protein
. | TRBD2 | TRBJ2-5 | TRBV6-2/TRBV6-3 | TGTGCCAGCAGTTACTCGGCCAGCGGGGGCCGAGAGACCCAGTACTTC | CASSYSASGGRETQYF
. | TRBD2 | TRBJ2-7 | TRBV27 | TGTGCCAGCAGTCAAAGCGGGGGGGCCTCCGGCGAGCAGTACTTC | CASSQSGGASGEQYF
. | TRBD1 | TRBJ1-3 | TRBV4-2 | TGTGCCAGCAGTACCTACACCGGGACAGACGGAAACACCATATATTTT | CASSTYTGTDGNTIYF
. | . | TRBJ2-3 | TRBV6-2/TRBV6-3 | TGTGCCAGCAGTGCTCGACAGACAGATACGCAGTATTTT | CASSARQTDTQYF
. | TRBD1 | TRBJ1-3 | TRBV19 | TGTGCCAGTAGTCCGCGGGACAGGGCTGGAAACACCATATATTTT | CASSPRDRAGNTIYF
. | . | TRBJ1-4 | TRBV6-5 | TGTGCCAGCAGGCGATCTCTGGGGGGGTATGAAAAACTGTTTTTT | CASRRSLGGYEKLFF
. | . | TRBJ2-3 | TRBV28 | TGTGCCAGCAGCCCCGCGGTTCCCCAGCAGTATTTT | CASSPAVPQQYF
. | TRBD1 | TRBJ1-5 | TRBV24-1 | TGTGCCACCAGTGTGGGACAGGGAACCAATCAGCCCCAGCATTTT | CATSVGQGTNQPQHF
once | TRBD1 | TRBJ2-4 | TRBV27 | TGTGCCAGCAGTTTAGGTAGCCGACAGGGGGCGACCAAAAACATTCAGTACTTC | CASSLGSRQGATKNIQYF
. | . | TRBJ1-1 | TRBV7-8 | TGTGCCAGCAGCTTAATCTTCCGGTATCGGGGAGATGAACGGGGTGAAGCTTTCTTT | CASSLIFRYRGDERGEAFF
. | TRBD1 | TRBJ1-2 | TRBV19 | TGTGCCAGTAGGAGTGACAGGGGGAACAGGAGTGGCTACACCTTC | CASRSDRGNRSGYTF
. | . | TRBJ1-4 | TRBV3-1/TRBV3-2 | TGTGCCAGCAGCCAAAGCCTCTTCTGGGCATTTAATGAAAAACTGTTTTTT | CASSQSLFWAFNEKLFF
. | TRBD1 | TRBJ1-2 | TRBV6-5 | TGTGCCAGCAGCCTCGCAGGGGGGCTCTATGGCTACACCTTC | CASSLAGGLYGYTF
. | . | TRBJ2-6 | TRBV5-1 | TGCGCCAGCAGCTTGCCAGACTCTGGGGCCAACGTCCTGACTTTC | CASSLPDSGANVLTF
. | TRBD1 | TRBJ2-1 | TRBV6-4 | TGTGCCAGCAGCTACGGGGACAGTTCTGAGCAGTTCTTC | CASSYGDSSEQFF
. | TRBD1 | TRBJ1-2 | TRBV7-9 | TGTGCCAGCAGCTTAGGCACGGGACAGGGTAACTATGGCTACACCTTC | CASSLGTGQGNYGYTF
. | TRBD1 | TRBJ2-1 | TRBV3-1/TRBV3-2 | TGTGCCAGCAGCGCCTTAGGACAGGGGCTCGGGGAGCAGTTCTTC | CASSALGQGLGEQFF